This T cell receptor (beta chain) emerged from a study of identifying expanded T cells in peripheral blood. The study's findings and limits: About 1.3 clones differed between technical replicates, versus approximately 17 and 20 over time.

This CDR3 spans 15 amino acids. Germline V CDR1 and CDR2: SGDLS, YYNGEE. Germline trimming cut 4 bases from V and 4 bases from J; bases unmatched to any gene: 6. Measured with immunoSEQ multiplex PCR; TCRdb has only the in-frame clones, and not every one. The sample consists of roughly 100,000 clones, about nine tenths of them appearing once. As to this clone: Its antigen remains unknown.

The sequenced sample consisted of blood. V usage is TRBV9 and J usage is TRBJ1-5; TRBD1 agrees at 9 bases. This clonotype originated in a person between 18 and 75 years old in good health. CDR3 sequence (DNA): TGTGCCAGCAGCCGTACAGGGGGCGAAAATCAGCCCCAGCATTTT. Amino acids: CASSRTGGENQPQHF.